These 8 T cell receptor beta chains were all obtained from the same sample, sequenced in a study of radiation and T cells in renal cell carcinoma. Treatment here: 15 Gy SBRT to primary tumor, nephrectomy 4 weeks later. The data were produced by immunoSEQ multiplex PCR, yet TCRdb's version contains in-frame clones alone and is incomplete. The sample contains about 4,300 clones, around 62% of which appear only once. Sample: tumor tissue, taken from a patient whose treatment included radiotherapy and nephrectomy. The receptor set was obtained from a woman in her sixties or seventies with renal cell carcinoma.

The chain employs TRBV9 and TRBJ2-1; 8 bases fit TRBD2. Germline values: CDR1 SGDLS, CDR2 YYNGEE. V was pared by 0 bases and J by 2 bases, with 16 bases of the junction left unmatched. CDR3 length equals 20 residues. CDR3 amino acids: CASSVGEDGRAVTAYNEQFF. The CDR3 DNA reads as TGTGCCAGCAGCGTAGGAGAGGACGGGAGGGCCGTTACAGCCTACAATGAGCAGTTCTTC.

The rearrangement joins TRBV4-3 to TRBJ1-3; D gene uncertain. CDR3 length equals 15 residues. Trimming shortened V by 0 bases and J by 0 bases, and 6 bases separated the two germline ends. The germline V gene encodes CDR1 LGHNA and CDR2 YSLEER. This chain's CDR3 is CASSQEAYSGNTIYF. CDR3 coding DNA: TGCGCCAGCAGCCAAGAAGCGTACTCTGGAAACACCATATATTTT.

V usage is TRBV7-2 and J usage is TRBJ1-2; D ambiguous. The CDR3 runs 14 residues. The V and J ends lost 5 bases and 5 bases respectively, with 15 bases between them. CDR1 and CDR2 (germline): SGHTA, FQGNSA. The CDR3 reads CASSPRAGEYGYTF. The CDR3 bases are TGTGCCAGCAGCCCTCGCGCCGGCGAGTATGGCTACACCTTC.

The V gene is TRBV30, the J gene TRBJ2-3; 7 bases fit TRBD2. The trim removed 0 bases at V and 4 bases at J, leaving 4 bases unmatched. The CDR3 runs 14 residues. In germline, CDR1 is GTSNPN, CDR2 SVGIG (reference sequence). This chain's CDR3 is CAWSVLGRADTQYF. For the CDR3, the DNA is TGTGCCTGGAGTGTACTTGGGAGGGCAGATACGCAGTATTTT.

This clone is labeled as medium-sized. J is TRBJ1-2 and V is TRBV30, with D unclear. This CDR3 is built from 12 residues. Looked up from germline, CDR1 is GTSNPN and CDR2 is SVGIG (reference sequence). V was clipped by 4 bases and J by 4 bases, with 10 bases between them. The CDR3 DNA reads TGTGCCTGGAACCAGGCTCCCTATGGCTACACCTTC. Amino acids: CAWNQAPYGYTF.

The CDR3 spells CASSGISGSYEQYF. DNA of the CDR3: TGTGCCAGCAGCGGTATTAGCGGGAGCTACGAGCAGTACTTC. The genes are TRBV5-6 and TRBJ2-7, with 9 bases fitting TRBD2. J lost 3 bases, V lost 4 bases, and 5 bases had no gene match. The CDR3 has 14 amino acids. The germline V gene encodes CDR1 SGHDT and CDR2 YYEEEE.

The V gene is TRBV7-2, the J gene TRBJ1-2, with 10 bases identical to TRBD1. This CDR3 comprises 16 residues. Germline CDR1 SGHTA, CDR2 FQGNSA. With V trimmed by 5 bases and J by 2 bases, 8 bases remained unmatched. The CDR3 region has the DNA TGTGCCAGCAGCCCTACGCCGGGACAGGGGAACTATGGCTACACCTTC. Translated: CASSPTPGQGNYGYTF.

The chain links TRBV6-5 to TRBJ2-6, with TRBD2 as a possible D gene (6 bases). This CDR3 has 15 amino acids. CDR1 MNHEY and CDR2 SVGAGI come from the germline V gene. V was cut by 4 bases and J by 2 bases, with 9 bases left in between. CDR3 residues: CASSLRLAGANVLTF. CDR3 nucleotide sequence: TGTGCCAGCAGTTTACGACTAGCTGGGGCCAACGTCCTGACTTTC.